Described below is a single T cell receptor (beta chain) sequence and its context. This clonotype showed up many times. The clone's antigen remains unknown. Per-nucleotide qualities are absent, and no much larger clonotype sits a single base away. Per the germline V gene (reference sequence), SGHKS is the CDR1 and YYEKEE is the CDR2. The CDR3 spans 16 residues, from the cysteine through the phenylalanine. Just CDR3 DNA is preserved here, 48 bases in frame from base 1. The germline V end is reduced by 4 bases and the J end by 7 bases; junction bases left unmatched: 11. For sequencing, an Illumina HiSeq 1500 was employed. TCRdb itself trimmed the public reads at Q25 with fastp, ran MiXCR and retained productive beta chains. Rows are combined by CDR3 protein, so each entry shows the most common genes and DNA. This sample has approximately 240,000 distinct CDR3 sequences in its table, and approximately 13% of those were observed once. 1.5% to 2% of the sample belongs to the ten largest clones.

This record comes from a study of T cell repertoires in cytomegalovirus infection (dated by TCRdb to between 2019 and 2020). General notes on the study: The HLA type of each donor mattered for the analysis, because public TCR beta signatures pointed to carriage of CMV infection along with the matching HLA type. General study outcomes and caveats: The ex vivo response was dominated by HLA-C-restricted CMV-specific TCR beta clonotypes, which also provided the single most frequent clonotype in two of eight donors. In both this cohort and an independent roughly 400-donor cohort, the cumulative frequency of public TCR beta family members distinguished carriers of CMV infection plus the relevant HLA type.

Source material: PBMCs. The TCR sequence derives from a human donor in good health (CMV status not recorded). Some clones in this sample may be carry-over from other donors' samples. The chain couples TRBV5-5 to TRBJ1-6, and TRBD1 aligns with 7 junction nucleotides. The sequenced DNA: TGTGCCAGCAGCCAACCTTCACAGGGGTGGAATTCACCCCTCCACTTT. Translated, it reads CASSQPSQGWNSPLHF. Beyond the CDR3, the reference TRBV5-5 and TRBJ1-6 genes provide the residues; the full variable domain reads: DAGVTQSPTHLIKTRGQQVTLRCSPISGHKSVSWYQQVLGQGPQFIFQYYEKEERGRGNFPDRFSARQFPNYSSELNVNALLLGDSALYLCASSQPSQGWNSPLHFGNGTRLTVT.